Listed below are T cell receptor beta chains from one sample, sequenced in a study of CD8+ T cells in alopecia areata. Sequencing was performed with immunoSEQ multiplex PCR; in TCRdb, only in-frame clones are kept and a portion is missing. This table has about 100,000 clones, 50% to 70% appearing once. Input material: NKG2D-low CD8+ T cells sorted from blood. The source is a human donor with alopecia areata. Both conserved end residues are part of each CDR3. The D gene is left open where the match is weak. The size field is filled for only some rows; it gives once, few, many or a size class.

>TRBJ2-7|.|TRBV29-1|few
CSVELAKSSLYEQYF
TGCAGCGTTGAATTGGCAAAATCATCGCTCTACGAGCAGTACTTC
>TRBJ2-4|TRBD2|TRBV9|.
CASSPGGGTQYF
TGTGCCAGCAGCCCCGGGGGAGGGACGCAGTACTTC
>TRBJ2-1|.|TRBV18|.
CASSPRGLAELYNEQFF
TGTGCCAGCTCACCACGGGGGCTAGCCGAACTCTACAATGAGCAGTTCTTC
>TRBJ2-3|TRBD2|TRBV7-9|.
CASAAGVNPDTQYF
TGTGCCAGCGCGGCGGGGGTCAATCCAGATACGCAGTATTTT
>TRBJ1-5|.|TRBV2|.
CASSGSVVRNQPQHF
TGTGCCAGCTCCGGAAGCGTCGTTCGGAATCAGCCCCAGCATTTT
>TRBJ2-3|TRBD2|TRBV29-1|.
CSVVGGTRTTDTQYF
TGCAGCGTTGTGGGGGGGACTAGGACAACAGATACGCAGTATTTT
>TRBJ2-7|.|TRBV7-2|.
CASSLFLLNYEQYF
TGTGCCAGCAGCTTATTTTTACTAAACTACGAGCAGTACTTC
>TRBJ1-2|.|TRBV11-2|.
CASSLNRPQTF
TGTGCCAGCAGCCTAAACAGGCCGCAAACCTTC
>TRBJ2-1|.|TRBV12-5|.
CASGLRPHEQFF
TGTGCTAGTGGTTTGAGGCCCCATGAGCAGTTCTTC
>TRBJ1-2|.|TRBV10-3|.
CAISESMQGRTNYGYTF
TGTGCCATCAGTGAGTCGATGCAGGGCAGGACTAACTATGGCTACACCTTC
>TRBJ1-1|TRBD1|TRBV4-1|few
CASSQEDRVGTEAFF
TGCGCCAGCAGCCAAGAGGACAGGGTGGGAACTGAAGCTTTCTTT
>TRBJ1-1|.|TRBV28|.
CASRPREGSTEAFF
TGTGCCAGCAGGCCCAGGGAGGGGTCAACTGAAGCTTTCTTT
>TRBJ2-7|TRBD2|TRBV29-1|.
CSVEKAGGGNEQYF
TGCAGCGTAGAAAAAGCGGGAGGGGGAAACGAGCAGTACTTC
>TRBJ1-4|.|TRBV27|few
CASRPGPPPNEKLFF
TGTGCCAGCAGACCGGGACCACCCCCTAATGAAAAACTGTTTTTT
>TRBJ2-7|TRBD1|TRBV19|.
CASSPGTGGYEQYF
TGTGCCAGTAGCCCCGGGACAGGGGGCTACGAGCAGTACTTC
>TRBJ2-1|.|TRBV7-3|.
CASSLRAGPGDEQFF
TGTGCCAGCAGCTTAAGGGCCGGGCCGGGGGATGAGCAGTTCTTC
>TRBJ1-1|.|TRBV6-1|.
CASSEFPAYRAEGYEAFF
TGTGCCAGCAGTGAATTTCCCGCCTACAGGGCGGAAGGCTATGAAGCTTTCTTT
>TRBJ2-1|TRBD1|TRBV28|.
CASSFSGTGLENEQFF
TGTGCCAGCAGTTTCTCGGGGACAGGGTTAGAGAATGAGCAGTTCTTC
>TRBJ2-7|.|TRBV13|.
CASSLLSPDSTREQYF
TGTGCCAGCAGCTTACTCTCTCCAGATTCGACGCGCGAGCAGTACTTC
>TRBJ2-1|.|TRBV2|.
CASSAGTEQFF
TGTGCCAGCAGCGCCGGGACTGAGCAGTTCTTC
>TRBJ2-7|.|TRBV4-1|.
CASSQGRQLYEQYF
TGCGCCAGCAGCCAAGGGCGACAGCTCTACGAGCAGTACTTC
>TRBJ2-7|.|TRBV6-5|.
CASSYSSTEPYEQYF
TGTGCCAGCAGTTACTCGTCGACGGAACCCTACGAGCAGTACTTC
>TRBJ2-3|.|TRBV2|few
CASTHRASSTDTQYF
TGTGCCAGCACCCACCGGGCCTCTAGCACAGATACGCAGTATTTT
>TRBJ2-1|.|TRBV7-3|few
CASSLGSSSSYNEQFF
TGTGCCAGCAGCTTAGGGAGCTCAAGCTCCTACAATGAGCAGTTCTTC
>TRBJ2-7|.|TRBV27|.
CASPNYARDSYEQYF
TGTGCCAGCCCCAATTACGCTAGAGACTCCTACGAGCAGTACTTC
>TRBJ1-1|.|TRBV19|few
CASSITFLSALNTEAFF
TGTGCCAGTAGTATCACTTTCCTTTCCGCCTTGAACACTGAAGCTTTCTTT
>TRBJ2-5|.|TRBV27|few
CASAPTLGETQYF
TGTGCCAGTGCTCCCACCCTTGGAGAGACCCAGTACTTC
>TRBJ2-1|.|TRBV10-3|.
CAIRGTVGPNEQFF
TGTGCCATCAGGGGGACTGTGGGGCCTAATGAGCAGTTCTTC
>TRBJ2-3|.|TRBV7-6|.
CASSLTDTQYF
TGTGCCAGCAGCTTAACAGATACGCAGTATTTT
>TRBJ2-2|.|TRBV5-1|.
CASSLDAGLGGELFF
TGCGCCAGCAGCTTGGATGCCGGGTTGGGCGGGGAGCTGTTTTTT
>TRBJ1-2|.|TRBV2|.
CASSEGVQRNQGWFFYTF
TGTGCCAGCAGTGAAGGTGTTCAGCGCAATCAAGGGTGGTTCTTCTACACCTTC
>TRBJ2-7|TRBD1|TRBV27|.
CASSLLKTGGWVYEQYF
TGTGCCAGCAGTTTACTCAAGACAGGGGGGTGGGTATACGAGCAGTACTTC
>TRBJ2-7|.|TRBV27|.
CACKSSDAHYEQYF
TGTGCCTGCAAAAGTTCAGATGCACACTACGAGCAGTACTTC
>TRBJ2-1|.|TRBV28|few
CASSPPMTSSEQFF
TGTGCCAGCAGTCCCCCTATGACTAGTTCTGAGCAGTTCTTC
>TRBJ2-1|.|TRBV7-9|.
CASSFLNTHYNEQFF
TGTGCCAGCAGCTTCTTGAACACCCATTACAATGAGCAGTTCTTC
>TRBJ2-1|TRBD2|TRBV10-3|.
CAISDHTSAAGDNEQFF
TGTGCCATCAGTGACCACACCTCTGCGGCGGGAGACAATGAGCAGTTCTTC
>TRBJ2-7|TRBD2|TRBV25-1|few
CASTPGGPHEQYF
TGTGCCAGCACTCCGGGAGGGCCCCACGAGCAGTACTTC
>TRBJ2-7|.|TRBV5-1|few
CASSPRGAGAYEQYF
TGCGCCAGCAGCCCGCGGGGTGCCGGAGCCTACGAGCAGTACTTC
>TRBJ2-7|.|TRBV27|.
CASRTDRRLNEQYF
TGTGCCAGCAGAACAGACAGGAGGCTCAACGAGCAGTACTTC
>TRBJ2-7|.|TRBV4-2|.
CASSQFLDYEQYF
TGTGCCAGCAGCCAATTCCTCGACTACGAGCAGTACTTC
>TRBJ2-7|.|TRBV5-6|.
CASRAGSSYEQYF
TGTGCCAGCAGAGCCGGGAGCAGTTACGAGCAGTACTTC
>TRBJ2-7|.|TRBV29-1|few
CSVEDLTRAEQYF
TGCAGCGTTGAAGATCTCACTAGAGCCGAGCAGTACTTC
>TRBJ2-3|TRBD2|TRBV13|.
CASSFRREGEDTQYF
TGTGCCAGCAGCTTTCGGCGGGAGGGAGAAGATACGCAGTATTTT
>TRBJ2-1|.|TRBV9|few
CASSVGGTLDNEQFF
TGTGCCAGCAGCGTAGGAGGGACTCTCGACAATGAGCAGTTCTTC
>TRBJ2-7|TRBD2|TRBV19|.
CASSELAGDPYEQYF
TGTGCCAGTAGCGAACTAGCGGGAGATCCATACGAGCAGTACTTC